The TCR beta chain under discussion was sequenced for a study of regulatory T cells in long-lasting Graves disease. Study summary: The antithyroid drugs taken by newly diagnosed Graves' patients had been used for under 3 months.

The sample's time point: newly diagnosed GD, antithyroid drugs for less than 3 months. Generation of the TCR library employed RNA extracted from PBMCs. EDTA tubes collected nine milliliters of peripheral blood. Trimming removed 6 bases at V and 4 bases at J, with 5 bases between. CDR3 length equals 11 residues. Germline V lookup: CDR1 SGHVS, CDR2 FQNEAQ. This clonotype has at least ten counts. CDR3 regions were amplified by Arm-PCR using iRepertoire HTBI primers to build TCR beta libraries. TCRdb itself ran the multiplex PCR reads through MiXCR, one entry per CDR3 protein. The sample contains hundreds of thousands of distinct CDR3 sequences, 16% of which appear only once. These data were likewise used in another study, on T cells in Graves' hyperthyroidism and ophthalmopathy.

This chain links TRBV7-8 with TRBJ2-3; D not certain. The TCR sequence derives from a man in his forties with Graves disease. This material consisted of peripheral blood mononuclear cells (PBMCs), taken at new diagnosis, from a patient treated with antithyroid drugs. The CDR3 spells CASRSPDTQYF. The CDR3 nucleotides are TGTGCCAGCAGAAGCCCAGATACGCAGTATTTT. The complete variable domain, with remaining parts taken from reference TRBV7-8 and TRBJ2-3, reads GAGVSQSPRYKVAKRGQDVALRCDPISGHVSLFWYQQALGQGPEFLTYFQNEAQLDKSGLPSDRFFAERPEGSVSTLKIQRTQQEDSAVYLCASRSPDTQYFGPGTRLTVL.